These 14 T cell receptor beta chains share one sample of origin, sequenced in a study of cytomegalovirus exposure and HLA in healthy donors (dated by TCRdb to 2016 to 2017). Library prep was done by the immunoSEQ multiplex PCR assay. A mixture of 60 forward primers for TCR Vbeta segments and 13 reverse primers for TCR Jbeta segments was used in the multiplex PCR. TCRdb re-hosts the immuneACCESS table, in-frame sequences only. Its copies lack some clones; in the studies checked, an unresolved V gene accounts for under half of them, and the cause for the rest is not known. The record for this sample contains just under 80,000 clones. The ten largest clones represent 3.8% of the sample. Specimen: PBMCs. The receptors were gathered from a man between 18 and 35 years old in good health and CMV-seropositive.

CDR3 region: CASSEGLESSYEQYF. CDR3 bases: TGTGCCAGCAGTGAAGGGTTGGAGAGCTCCTACGAGCAGTACTTC. V gene TRBV6-1 combines with J gene TRBJ2-7, with D hard to call. This CDR3 spans 15 amino acids. The V end lost 1 base, the J end lost 0 bases, and 10 bases lay between the germline ends. CDR1 is MNHNS and CDR2 is SASEGT in the germline V gene.

The chain couples TRBV6-6 to TRBJ2-2; D is uncertain. CDR3 length equals 13 residues. From germline, CDR1 is MNHNY and CDR2 SVGAGI (reference sequence). V was clipped by 6 bases and J by 6 bases, with 11 bases between them. The CDR3 DNA sequence: TGTGCCAGCAGGAGACTTATGGCCGGGGAGCTGTTTTTT. It codes for CASRRLMAGELFF.

The gene calls are TRBV4-1 and TRBJ1-1, with 7 bases lining up with TRBD1. This CDR3 contains 12 residues. J was trimmed by 8 bases and V by 4 bases; bases with no gene match: 4. From germline, CDR1 is MGHRA and CDR2 YSYEKL. The CDR3 DNA reads as TGCGCCAGCAGCCCGGGACAGCGAGAAGCTTTCTTT. Translation gives CASSPGQREAFF.

The rearrangement uses TRBV27 and TRBJ1-2; the D gene is possibly TRBD1 (6 bases). The CDR3 totals 14 residues. Germline lookup yields CDR1 MNHEY and CDR2 SMNVEV (reference sequence). V was shortened by 0 bases and J by 8 bases, with 13 bases between the two germline ends. CDR3 sequence reads: CASSLSGEGGGYTF. In nucleotides, the CDR3 is TGTGCCAGCAGTTTATCAGGGGAGGGGGGCGGCTACACCTTC.

This chain joins TRBV19 and TRBJ1-1, with D perhaps TRBD1 (6 bases). With 7 bases removed from V and 3 bases from J, the gap between germline ends came to 18 bases. CDR1 is LNHDA, CDR2 SQIVND, per germline (reference sequence). CDR3 length: 15 residues. Here the CDR3 reads CASTGGVGLDTEAFF. CDR3 sequence (DNA): TGTGCCAGTACGGGGGGCGTTGGTTTGGACACTGAAGCTTTCTTT. The full variable domain, completed using reference TRBV19 and TRBJ1-1, is DGGITQSPKYLFRKEGQNVTLSCEQNLNHDAMYWYRQDPGQGLRLIYYSQIVNDFQKGDIAEGYSVSREKKESFPLTVTSAQKNPTAFYLCASTGGVGLDTEAFFGQGTRLTVV.

The V and J genes are TRBV9 and TRBJ2-6; no definite D call. Between the trimmed V and J ends, which lost 3 bases and 0 bases, there was a span of 7 bases. From germline, CDR1 is SGDLS and CDR2 YYNGEE. CDR3 size: 15 residues. CDR3 nucleotides: TGTGCCAGCAGCGCTGTAGACTCTGGGGCCAACGTCCTGACTTTC. The encoded protein is CASSAVDSGANVLTF.

This chain links TRBV5-1 with TRBJ2-6; D is uncertain. CDR3 size: 16 residues. The germline gives CDR1 SGHRS, CDR2 YFSETQ. V lost 2 bases to trimming and J lost 0 bases, with 9 bases between them. The CDR3 here is CASSFQELSGANVLTF. The CDR3, as DNA: TGCGCCAGCAGCTTCCAGGAACTCTCTGGGGCCAACGTCCTGACTTTC.

The V and J genes are TRBV5-6 and TRBJ2-1; weak D call: TRBD1 (5 bases). The V end was cut by 6 bases, the J end by 1 base, with 11 bases between. CDR1 and CDR2 from the germline V gene are SGHDT and YYEEEE. CDR3 length: 14 residues. CDR3 sequence reads: CASNRPGSYNEQFF. CDR3 coding DNA: TGTGCCAGCAATCGTCCAGGGTCCTACAATGAGCAGTTCTTC.

This chain links TRBV27 with TRBJ1-5; D uncertain. CDR1 is MNHEY, CDR2 SMNVEV, per germline (reference sequence). Trimming pared 3 bases from V and 0 bases from J, leaving 3 bases between. The CDR3 consists of 13 residues. CDR3 in DNA: TGTGCCAGCAGTTTTTATAGCAATCAGCCCCAGCATTTT. Amino acids: CASSFYSNQPQHF.

The chain recombines TRBV7-9 with TRBJ1-1; possible D gene TRBD1, 6 bases. Trimming cost V 5 bases and J 7 bases, with 14 bases left between them. The CDR3 runs to 13 residues. CDR1 is SEHNR and CDR2 is FQNEAQ in the germline V gene (reference sequence). The CDR3 protein is CASSPQGNGEAFF. The DNA of the CDR3 is TGTGCCAGCAGCCCACAGGGTAACGGTGAAGCTTTCTTT.

The rearrangement joins TRBV6-5 to TRBJ2-2, with D possibly TRBD2 on 6 matching bases. This CDR3 is 14 amino acids long. Germline CDR1 MNHEY, CDR2 SVGAGI. Trimming took 6 bases from V and 7 from J, leaving 15 bases between them. CDR3 sequence reads: CASSGRGADGELFF. For the CDR3, the DNA is TGTGCCAGCAGCGGGCGGGGTGCGGACGGGGAGCTGTTTTTT.

The genes are TRBV5-1 and TRBJ2-2; 9 nucleotides align to TRBD1. The J segment lost 5 bases and the V segment lost 1 base, leaving 15 bases of the junction unmatched. Germline values: CDR1 SGHRS, CDR2 YFSETQ. The CDR3 spans 19 residues. This CDR3 reads CASSLQPPGQGYLTGELFF. The CDR3 DNA follows: TGCGCCAGCAGCTTGCAACCCCCGGGACAGGGTTATTTAACCGGGGAGCTGTTTTTT. The full variable domain, with the rest looked up from reference TRBV5-1 and TRBJ2-2, is KAGVTQTPRYLIKTRGQQVTLSCSPISGHRSVSWYQQTPGQGLQFLFEYFSETQRNKGNFPGRFSGRQFSNSRSEMNVSTLELGDSALYLCASSLQPPGQGYLTGELFFGEGSRLTVL.

The chain uses TRBV10-3 and TRBJ1-3; TRBD1 might be the D (5 bases). CDR1 is ENHRY, CDR2 SYGVKD, per germline. CDR3 length equals 17 residues. With 0 bases removed from V and 0 bases from J, the gap between germline ends came to 12 bases. CDR3 nucleotide sequence: TGTGCCATCAGTGAGTCAAGACAGTTAATCTCTGGAAACACCATATATTTT. Translated: CAISESRQLISGNTIYF.

This chain uses TRBV6-5 with TRBJ1-1, with D possibly being TRBD1 (6 bases). Trimming cost V 0 bases and J 7 bases, with 15 bases left between them. CDR1 MNHEY and CDR2 SVGAGI come from the germline V gene. The CDR3 runs to 15 residues. The DNA for the CDR3 is TGTGCCAGCAGTTACTCGTTCAGGGGAGGGGGTGAAGCTTTCTTT. It translates to CASSYSFRGGGEAFF.